This note documents a single TCR beta chain sequence. Antigen specificity is unknown. The data belong to a study of T cells after yellow fever vaccination. Whole-study findings and limits: Boosting was followed by the reappearance of most primary-vaccination clones (less than 98% CD4, around 86% CD8).

They built TCR cDNA with 5'RACE template switching, a step that put in a universal primer site and UMIs. TCRdb re-called the 5' RACE reads through MiXCR, storing one row per CDR3 protein. The sample records 300,000 to 350,000 distinct CDR3 sequences, roughly a tenth being singletons. V was trimmed by 5 bases and J by 8 bases, leaving 10 bases between them. Germline V gene sequence: CDR1 SGHTA, CDR2 FQGNSA. CDR3 length equals 12 residues. This specimen consisted of CD4+ T cells sorted from PBMCs, obtained 45 days after the yellow fever booster vaccination. This rearrangement joins TRBV7-2 to TRBJ1-3; D gene uncertain. The receptor comes from a man between 18 and 29 years old who received the YFV17D yellow fever vaccine. This CDR3 is CASSEGGYTIYF. CDR3 DNA: TGTGCCAGCAGCGAAGGAGGATACACCATATATTTT.